This T cell receptor beta chain was documented in a study of blood T cell repertoires in COVID-19. Overall study context: Nucleic acid was either cDNA or gDNA, and it came from T cells, B-cell-depleted T cells, or PBMCs.

The V gene lost 2 bases and the J gene lost 10 bases, with 27 bases spanning the gap. The CDR3 has 19 residues. Germline V lookup: CDR1 MNHEY, CDR2 SMNVEV (reference sequence). Per the original data handling: Reference gene primers were amplified, and this amplification served to estimate nucleated cell counts. Assay: immunoSEQ multiplex PCR; the TCRdb copy retains only in-frame clones and omits some. The V and J calls and clone size were taken over from that table, and D and trimming were inferred from the DNA. The data hold about 110,000 clones, with over 70% observed a single time. The TCR sequence derives from a human donor with acute or convalescent COVID-19. The donor label of this sample is uncertain. The chain recombines TRBV27 with TRBJ1-6; D is possibly TRBD1 (6 bases). The sequenced sample was peripheral blood. CDR3 residues: CASSLTNQQGRVGESPLHF. The CDR3 nucleotides read TGTGCCAGCAGTTTAACGAACCAACAGGGTCGGGTCGGGGAGTCACCCCTCCACTTT.